This T cell receptor beta chain was sequenced for a study of blood T cell repertoires in COVID-19. Study-wide context: The analysed material was cDNA or gDNA that came from T cells, B-cell-depleted T cells, or PBMCs.

The CDR3 consists of 17 residues. Germline V gene sequence: CDR1 SEHNR, CDR2 FQNEAQ (reference sequence). Trimming at V came to 3 bases and at J to 4 bases, leaving 12 bases not matched to a gene. Profiling relied on immunoSEQ multiplex PCR, and the TCRdb table lists in-frame clones only, not all of them. Here the sample spans 65,000 to 75,000 clones, 75% to 80% being singletons. The sequenced material came from peripheral blood. The chain joins TRBV7-9 to TRBJ2-5, with 9 bases matching TRBD2. This sequence was found in a human donor in a cohort sampled during active COVID-19. In DNA, the CDR3 is TGTGCCAGCAGCTTGGTTGCAGCGGGAGGCCGGGGAGAGACCCAGTACTTC. Translated: CASSLVAAGGRGETQYF.